A single sample is the source of the 5 T cell receptor beta chains below, sequenced in a study of CD8+ T cells in alopecia areata. RNA was isolated and reverse transcribed to cDNA, the sequencing template. Assay used: immunoSEQ multiplex PCR; TCRdb lists only in-frame clones, some missing. The top ten hold around 1.4% of the sample, which has about 210,000 clones, 50% to 70% seen once. As to treatment: oral pan-JAK inhibitor, 5-10 mg twice daily. Material: CD4+ T cells sorted from blood, obtained at week 4, from a patient treated with tofacitinib. The origin of the receptors is a human donor with alopecia areata.

The chain uses TRBV5-1 and TRBJ2-3, with TRBD2 matching 14 bases. After removal of 3 bases from V and 4 bases from J, the junction contained 1 base not matched to a gene. Germline V gene data show CDR1 as SGHRS and CDR2 as YFSETQ. The CDR3 loop spans 15 amino acids. The CDR3 here is CASSSTSGGADTQYF. CDR3 in DNA: TGCGCCAGCAGCTCGACTAGCGGGGGGGCAGATACGCAGTATTTT.

This clone has more than one count but fewer than ten. This rearrangement joins TRBV4-3 to TRBJ2-3; the D gene is possibly TRBD2 (6 bases). The CDR3 loop spans 16 amino acids. Germline V gene sequence: CDR1 LGHNA, CDR2 YSLEER. V lost 1 base, J lost 3 bases, and 14 bases lay in between. CDR3 sequence (DNA): TGCGCCAGCAGCCAAGGACGGGGACTGGGAACAGATACGCAGTATTTT. This translates into CASSQGRGLGTDTQYF.

This clone was observed a few times. The V and J genes are TRBV5-1 and TRBJ2-5; TRBD1 might be the D (6 bases). The CDR3 spans 15 residues. The ends were cut back, 0 bases at V and 5 bases at J, with 14 bases in the middle. Germline V CDR1 and CDR2: SGHRS, YFSETQ. The CDR3 DNA reads TGCGCCAGCAGCTTGGAAGGGGGAAATACCGAGACCCAGTACTTC. Protein sequence: CASSLEGGNTETQYF.

The CDR3 sequence: CAWGGSISNSPLHF. CDR3 in DNA: TGTGCCTGGGGGGGGTCGATAAGTAATTCACCCCTCCACTTT. This chain joins TRBV30 and TRBJ1-6, with TRBD1 as a possible D gene (5 bases). V lost 5 bases to trimming and J lost 6 bases, with 14 bases between them. From germline, CDR1 is GTSNPN and CDR2 SVGIG (reference sequence). The CDR3 sequence is 14 residues long.

The J gene is TRBJ1-6, the V gene TRBV25-1, with D maybe TRBD1 (6 bases). This CDR3 has 14 residues. Looked up from germline, CDR1 is MGHDK and CDR2 is SYGVNS. Between the trimmed V and J ends, which lost 6 bases and 8 bases, there was a span of 14 bases. The CDR3 DNA follows: TGTGCCAGCAGCTCGGACAGTAAACATTCACCCCTCCACTTT. Residues: CASSSDSKHSPLHF.